The sequence of this T cell receptor beta chain was determined in a study of blood T cell repertoires in COVID-19. Whole-study context: The United States, Italy and Spain provided the acute and convalescent COVID-19 samples.

Repertoires were generated with immunoSEQ multiplex PCR, while TCRdb's copy carries only in-frame clones and drops some. Seen here are about 260,000 clones, over 75% observed once, and the top ten hold 10% to 15%. This CDR3 region has 14 residues. The V gene's germline CDR1 is SGDLS and CDR2 YYNGEE. Trimming shortened V by 1 base and J by 1 base, and 8 bases separated the two germline ends. The sequenced material came from peripheral blood. The genes are TRBV9 and TRBJ2-5; no definite D call. The source of this sequence is a human donor in a cohort sampled during active COVID-19. The CDR3 loop reads CASSVSQRQETQYF. The CDR3 DNA sequence: TGTGCCAGCAGCGTAAGCCAGCGCCAAGAGACCCAGTACTTC. The full variable domain, rest sourced from reference TRBV9 and TRBJ2-5, is DSGVTQTPKHLITATGQRVTLRCSPRSGDLSVYWYQQSLDQGLQFLIQYYNGEERAKGNILERFSAQQFPDLHSELNLSSLELGDSALYFCASSVSQRQETQYFGPGTRLLVL.